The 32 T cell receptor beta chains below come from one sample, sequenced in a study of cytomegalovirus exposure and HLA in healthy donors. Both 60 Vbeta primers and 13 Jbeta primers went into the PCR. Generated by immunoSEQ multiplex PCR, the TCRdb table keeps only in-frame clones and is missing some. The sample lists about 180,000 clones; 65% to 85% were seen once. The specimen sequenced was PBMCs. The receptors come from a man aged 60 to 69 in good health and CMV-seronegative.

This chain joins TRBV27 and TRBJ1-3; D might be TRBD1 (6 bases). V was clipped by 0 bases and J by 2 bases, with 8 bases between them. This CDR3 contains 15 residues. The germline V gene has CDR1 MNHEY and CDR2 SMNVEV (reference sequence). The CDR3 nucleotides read TGTGCCAGCAGTTTATCACAGGGTACTGGAAACACCATATATTTT. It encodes CASSLSQGTGNTIYF.

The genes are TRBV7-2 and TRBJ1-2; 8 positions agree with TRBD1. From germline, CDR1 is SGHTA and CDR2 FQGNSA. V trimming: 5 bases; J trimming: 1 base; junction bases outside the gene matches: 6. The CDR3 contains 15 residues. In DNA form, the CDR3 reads TGTGCCAGCAGCCAAAAGACAGGGGATAACTATGGCTACACCTTC. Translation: CASSQKTGDNYGYTF.

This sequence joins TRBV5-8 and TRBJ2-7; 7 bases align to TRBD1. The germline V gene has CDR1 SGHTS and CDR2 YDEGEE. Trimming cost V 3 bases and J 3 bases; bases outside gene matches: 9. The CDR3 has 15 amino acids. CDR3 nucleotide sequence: TGTGCCAGCAGCTCCACCGGGACAGTGAACTACGAGCAGTACTTC. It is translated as CASSSTGTVNYEQYF.

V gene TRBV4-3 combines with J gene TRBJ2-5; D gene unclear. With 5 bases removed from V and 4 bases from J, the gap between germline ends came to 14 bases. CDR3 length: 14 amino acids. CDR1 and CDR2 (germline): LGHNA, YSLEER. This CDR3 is CASSGSQRRETQYF. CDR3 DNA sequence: TGCGCCAGCAGCGGAAGTCAAAGGAGAGAGACCCAGTACTTC.

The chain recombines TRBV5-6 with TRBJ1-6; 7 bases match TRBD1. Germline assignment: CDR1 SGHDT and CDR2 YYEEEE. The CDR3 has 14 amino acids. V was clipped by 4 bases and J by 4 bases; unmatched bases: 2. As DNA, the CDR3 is TGTGCCAGCAGCCGACAGGGTTATAATTCACCCCTCCACTTT. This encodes CASSRQGYNSPLHF. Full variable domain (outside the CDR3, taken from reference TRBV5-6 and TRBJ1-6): DAGVTQSPTHLIKTRGQQVTLRCSPKSGHDTVSWYQQALGQGPQFIFQYYEEEERQRGNFPDRFSGHQFPNYSSELNVNALLLGDSALYLCASSRQGYNSPLHFGNGTRLTVT.

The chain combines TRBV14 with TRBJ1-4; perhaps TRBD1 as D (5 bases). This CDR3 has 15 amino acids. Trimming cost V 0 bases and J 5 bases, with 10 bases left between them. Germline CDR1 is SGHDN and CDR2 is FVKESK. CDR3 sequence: CASSQDMGGNEKLFF. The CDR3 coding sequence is TGTGCCAGCAGCCAAGATATGGGGGGGAATGAAAAACTGTTTTTT.

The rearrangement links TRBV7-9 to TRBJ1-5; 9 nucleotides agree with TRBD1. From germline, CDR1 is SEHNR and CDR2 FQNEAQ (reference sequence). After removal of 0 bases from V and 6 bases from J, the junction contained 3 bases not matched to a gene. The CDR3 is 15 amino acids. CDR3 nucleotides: TGTGCCAGCAGCTTAGCGGGACAGGGAGGTCAGCCCCAGCATTTT. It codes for CASSLAGQGGQPQHF.

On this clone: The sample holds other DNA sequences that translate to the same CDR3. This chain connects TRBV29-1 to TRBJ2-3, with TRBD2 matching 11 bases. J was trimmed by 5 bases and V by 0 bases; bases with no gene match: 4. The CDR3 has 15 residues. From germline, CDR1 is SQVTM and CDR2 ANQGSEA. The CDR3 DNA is TGCAGCGTTGAAGAACTAGCGGGAGAAGTAGATACGCAGTATTTT. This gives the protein CSVEELAGEVDTQYF.

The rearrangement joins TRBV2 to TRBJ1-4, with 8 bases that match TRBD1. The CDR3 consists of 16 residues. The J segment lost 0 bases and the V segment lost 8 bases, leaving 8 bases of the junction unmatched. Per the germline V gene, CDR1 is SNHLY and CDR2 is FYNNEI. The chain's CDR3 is CASSGTGYATNEKLFF. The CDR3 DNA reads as TGTGCCAGCTCCGGGACAGGTTATGCAACTAATGAAAAACTGTTTTTT.

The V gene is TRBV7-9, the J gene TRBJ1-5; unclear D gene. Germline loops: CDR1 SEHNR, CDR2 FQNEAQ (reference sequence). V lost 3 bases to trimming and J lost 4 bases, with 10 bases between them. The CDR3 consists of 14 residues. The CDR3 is CASSFGTVNQPQHF. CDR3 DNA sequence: TGTGCCAGCAGCTTTGGCACAGTGAATCAGCCCCAGCATTTT.

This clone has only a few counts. CDR3 sequence (DNA): TGTGCTAGTGGTTCTGCTTCGGGAGGGACTTCATACAATGAGCAGTTCTTC. It encodes CASGSASGGTSYNEQFF. The chain uses TRBV12-5 and TRBJ2-1, with 8 bases lining up with TRBD2. The CDR3 extends over 17 amino acids. CDR1 is LGHNT and CDR2 is FRNRAP in the germline V gene. V trimming: 4 bases; J trimming: 4 bases; junction bases outside the gene matches: 12.

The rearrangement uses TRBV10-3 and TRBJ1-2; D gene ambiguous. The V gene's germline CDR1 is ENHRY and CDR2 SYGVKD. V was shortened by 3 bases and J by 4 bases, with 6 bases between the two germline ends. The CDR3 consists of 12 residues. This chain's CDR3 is CAISDEGYGYTF. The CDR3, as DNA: TGTGCCATCAGTGATGAGGGCTATGGCTACACCTTC.

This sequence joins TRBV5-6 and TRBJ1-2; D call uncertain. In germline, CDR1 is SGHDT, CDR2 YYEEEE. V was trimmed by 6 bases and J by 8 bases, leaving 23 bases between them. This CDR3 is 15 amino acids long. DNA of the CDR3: TGTGCCAGCACCCCACGAGTGCGGGGAAGCGGCGGCTACACCTTC. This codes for CASTPRVRGSGGYTF.

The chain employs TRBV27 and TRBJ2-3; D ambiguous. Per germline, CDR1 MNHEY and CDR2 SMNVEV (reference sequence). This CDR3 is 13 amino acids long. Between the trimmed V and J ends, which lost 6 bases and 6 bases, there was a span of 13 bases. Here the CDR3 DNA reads TGTGCCAGCAGCCACTCAGGCGACGATACGCAGTATTTT. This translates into CASSHSGDDTQYF.

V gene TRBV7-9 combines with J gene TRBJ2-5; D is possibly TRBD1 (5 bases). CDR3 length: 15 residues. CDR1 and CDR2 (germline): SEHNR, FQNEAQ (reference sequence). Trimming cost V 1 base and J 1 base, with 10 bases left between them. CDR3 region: CASSLGDSFQETQYF. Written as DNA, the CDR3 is TGTGCCAGCAGCTTAGGAGACAGCTTCCAAGAGACCCAGTACTTC.

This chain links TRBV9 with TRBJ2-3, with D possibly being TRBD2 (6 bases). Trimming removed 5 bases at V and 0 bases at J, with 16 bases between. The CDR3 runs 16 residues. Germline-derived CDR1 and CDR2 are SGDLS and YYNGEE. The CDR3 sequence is CASSTGLQQSTDTQYF. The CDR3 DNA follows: TGTGCCAGCAGTACGGGACTCCAGCAAAGCACAGATACGCAGTATTTT.

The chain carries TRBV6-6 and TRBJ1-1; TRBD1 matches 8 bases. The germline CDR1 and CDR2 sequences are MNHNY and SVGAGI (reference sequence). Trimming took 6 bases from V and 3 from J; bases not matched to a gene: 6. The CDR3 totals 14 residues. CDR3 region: CASSGQGSDTEAFF. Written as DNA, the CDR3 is TGTGCCAGCAGCGGACAGGGCAGCGACACTGAAGCTTTCTTT.

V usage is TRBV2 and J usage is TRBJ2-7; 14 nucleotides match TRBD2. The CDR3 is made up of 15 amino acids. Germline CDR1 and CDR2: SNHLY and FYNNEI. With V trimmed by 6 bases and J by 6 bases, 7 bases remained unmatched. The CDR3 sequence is CASSETSGGAGEQYF. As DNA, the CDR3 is TGTGCCAGCAGCGAGACTAGCGGGGGGGCGGGCGAGCAGTACTTC.

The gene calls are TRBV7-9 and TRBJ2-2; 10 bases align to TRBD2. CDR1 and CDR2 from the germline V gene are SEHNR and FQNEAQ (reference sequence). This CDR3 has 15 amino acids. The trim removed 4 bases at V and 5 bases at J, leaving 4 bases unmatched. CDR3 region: CASSSSGRRTGELFF. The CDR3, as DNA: TGTGCCAGCAGCTCTAGCGGGAGACGGACCGGGGAGCTGTTTTTT.

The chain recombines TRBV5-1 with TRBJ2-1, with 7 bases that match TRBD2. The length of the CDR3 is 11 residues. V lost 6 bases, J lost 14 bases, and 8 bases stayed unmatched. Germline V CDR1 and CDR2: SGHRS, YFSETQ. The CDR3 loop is CASTDLGREFF. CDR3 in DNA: TGCGCCAGCACAGACCTAGGGAGGGAGTTCTTC.

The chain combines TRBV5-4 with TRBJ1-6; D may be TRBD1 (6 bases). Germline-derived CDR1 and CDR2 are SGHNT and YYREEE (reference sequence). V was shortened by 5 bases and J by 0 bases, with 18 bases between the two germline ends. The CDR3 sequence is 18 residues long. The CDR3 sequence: CASSRTQGSSSYNSPLHF. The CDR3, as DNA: TGTGCCAGCAGTCGCACCCAGGGGTCCAGCTCCTATAATTCACCCCTCCACTTT. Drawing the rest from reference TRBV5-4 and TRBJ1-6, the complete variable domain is ETGVTQSPTHLIKTRGQQVTLRCSSQSGHNTVSWYQQALGQGPQFIFQYYREEENGRGNFPPRFSGLQFPNYSSELNVNALELDDSALYLCASSRTQGSSSYNSPLHFGNGTRLTVT.

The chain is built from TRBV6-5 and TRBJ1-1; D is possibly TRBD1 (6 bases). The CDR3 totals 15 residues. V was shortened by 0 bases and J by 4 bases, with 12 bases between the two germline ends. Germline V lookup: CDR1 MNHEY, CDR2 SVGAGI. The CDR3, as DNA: TGTGCCAGCAGTTACTCGTTTCAGGGGCTCACTGAAGCTTTCTTT. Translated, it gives CASSYSFQGLTEAFF.

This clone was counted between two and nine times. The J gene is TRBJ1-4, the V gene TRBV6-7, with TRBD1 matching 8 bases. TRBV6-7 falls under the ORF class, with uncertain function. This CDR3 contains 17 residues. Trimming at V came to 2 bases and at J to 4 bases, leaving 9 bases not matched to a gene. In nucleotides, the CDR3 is TGTGCCAGCAGTTACAGGGGCAGGGGGCATCTTAATGAAAAACTGTTTTTT. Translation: CASSYRGRGHLNEKLFF.

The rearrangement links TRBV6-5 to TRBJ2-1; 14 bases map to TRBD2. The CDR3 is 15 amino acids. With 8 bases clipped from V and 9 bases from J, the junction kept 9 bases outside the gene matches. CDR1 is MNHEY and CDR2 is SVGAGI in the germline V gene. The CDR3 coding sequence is TGTGCCAGCGGACCGGGACTAGCGGGAGACAGTGAGCAGTTCTTC. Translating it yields CASGPGLAGDSEQFF.

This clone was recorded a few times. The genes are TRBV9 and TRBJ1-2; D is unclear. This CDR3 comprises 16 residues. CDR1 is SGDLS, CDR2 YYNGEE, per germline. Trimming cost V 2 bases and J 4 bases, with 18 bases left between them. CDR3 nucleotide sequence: TGTGCCAGCAGCGTTTACCCTGGAGGGCGCCCCTATGGCTACACCTTC. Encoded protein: CASSVYPGGRPYGYTF.

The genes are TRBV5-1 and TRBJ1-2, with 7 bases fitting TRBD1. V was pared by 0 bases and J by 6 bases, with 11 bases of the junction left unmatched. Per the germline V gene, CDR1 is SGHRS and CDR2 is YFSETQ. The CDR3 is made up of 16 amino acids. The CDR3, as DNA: TGCGCCAGCAGCTTGGGTGTGGACAGGCTGGGGGATGGCTACACCTTC. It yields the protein CASSLGVDRLGDGYTF.

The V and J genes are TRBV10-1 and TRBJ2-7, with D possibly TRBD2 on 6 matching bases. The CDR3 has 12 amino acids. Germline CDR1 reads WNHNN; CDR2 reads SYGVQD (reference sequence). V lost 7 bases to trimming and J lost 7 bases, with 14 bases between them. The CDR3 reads CASKGGPGEQYF. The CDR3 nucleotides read TGCGCCAGCAAAGGAGGGCCAGGGGAGCAGTACTTC.

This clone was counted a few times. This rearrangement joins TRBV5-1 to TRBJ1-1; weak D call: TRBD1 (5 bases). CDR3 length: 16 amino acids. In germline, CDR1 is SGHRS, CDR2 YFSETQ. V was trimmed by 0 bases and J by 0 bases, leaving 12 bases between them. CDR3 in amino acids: CASSLAQGGLNTEAFF. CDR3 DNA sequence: TGCGCCAGCAGCTTGGCCCAGGGCGGCTTGAACACTGAAGCTTTCTTT.

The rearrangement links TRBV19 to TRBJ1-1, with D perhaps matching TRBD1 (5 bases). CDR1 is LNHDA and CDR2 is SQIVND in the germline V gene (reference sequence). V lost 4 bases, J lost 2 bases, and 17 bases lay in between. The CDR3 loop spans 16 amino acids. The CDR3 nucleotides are TGTGCCAGTAGTAACAACCCCGTGGGGGGAAACACTGAAGCTTTCTTT. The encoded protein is CASSNNPVGGNTEAFF. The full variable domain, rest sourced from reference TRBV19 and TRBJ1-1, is DGGITQSPKYLFRKEGQNVTLSCEQNLNHDAMYWYRQDPGQGLRLIYYSQIVNDFQKGDIAEGYSVSREKKESFPLTVTSAQKNPTAFYLCASSNNPVGGNTEAFFGQGTRLTVV.

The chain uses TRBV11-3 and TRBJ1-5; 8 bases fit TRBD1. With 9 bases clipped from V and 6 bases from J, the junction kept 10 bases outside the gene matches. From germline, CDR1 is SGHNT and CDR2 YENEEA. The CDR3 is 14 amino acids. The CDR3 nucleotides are TGTGCCAGTTCCGGACAGGGTCGAAGTCAGCCCCAGCATTTT. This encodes CASSGQGRSQPQHF.

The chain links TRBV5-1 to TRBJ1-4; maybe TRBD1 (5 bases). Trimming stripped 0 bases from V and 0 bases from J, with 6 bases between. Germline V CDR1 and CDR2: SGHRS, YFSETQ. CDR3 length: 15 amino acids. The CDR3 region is CASSLGTTTNEKLFF. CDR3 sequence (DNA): TGCGCCAGCAGCTTGGGGACAACAACTAATGAAAAACTGTTTTTT.

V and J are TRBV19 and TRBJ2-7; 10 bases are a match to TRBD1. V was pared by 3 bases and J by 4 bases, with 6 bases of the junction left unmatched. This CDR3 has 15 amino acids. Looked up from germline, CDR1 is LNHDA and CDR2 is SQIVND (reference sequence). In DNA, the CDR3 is TGTGCCAGTAGTATGGGGGGACAGGGGTTTTACGAGCAGTACTTC. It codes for CASSMGGQGFYEQYF.